Sequencing of this T cell receptor (beta chain) was carried out in a study of T cell repertoires in cytomegalovirus infection. Study details: HLA-B-restricted CMV epitopes that are well studied were used alongside recently identified HLA-C-restricted ones. TCR beta signatures that were public indicated CMV infection and matching HLA type.

Trimming took 3 bases from V and 0 from J; bases not matched to a gene: 4. The CDR3 totals 15 residues. Study-wide results and caveats: HLA-C-restricted CMV clonotypes gave the most frequent clonotype in two of eight donors.

This clonotype has only a few counts. Its antigen remains unidentified. TCRdb processed the reads anew with MiXCR; each CDR3 protein has one entry. The table lists about 310,000 distinct CDR3 sequences, roughly 25% of them singletons. The sample was cultured PBMCs, taken from culture after CMV antigen stimulation. This receptor was taken from a human donor in good health (CMV status not recorded). Some clones in this sample may be carry-over from other donors' samples. The V call is TRBV12-3 or TRBV12-4, the J call TRBJ2-7; 8 bases agree with TRBD2. CDR3 in DNA: TGTGCCAGCAGTTTCACCGGGAGGGCCTCCTACGAGCAGTACGTC. It yields the protein CASSFTGRASYEQYV.